The rows below give T cell receptor beta chains drawn from one sample of a study of OX40 agonist ivuxolimab in advanced cancers. Sequencing was performed with immunoSEQ multiplex PCR; in TCRdb, only in-frame clones are kept and a portion is missing. The top ten clones hold 0.31% of a sample with more than 95,000 clones, around nine tenths of them seen once. The sample consisted of CD4+ or CD8+ T cells sorted from blood, taken in a trial of the OX40 agonist ivuxolimab. The receptors were gathered from an adult with an advanced solid tumor such as melanoma, head and neck, liver or kidney cancer. The CDR3 runs from the conserved cysteine through the conserved F or W. D genes are given only for firm matches. The size entry is marked missing in some rows and otherwise reads once, few, many or a size class.

j_gene	v_gene	abundance	d_gene	CDR3aa	CDR3nt
TRBJ1-5	TRBV19	.	TRBD1	CASSTLQGAQAQPQHF	TGTGCCAGTAGTACATTACAGGGGGCGCAGGCTCAGCCCCAGCATTTT
TRBJ2-1	TRBV19	.	.	CARRKEIGSSYNEQFF	TGTGCCAGGCGCAAAGAAATTGGGAGCTCCTACAATGAGCAGTTCTTC
TRBJ2-1	TRBV7-3	once	.	CASSKSGLHEQFF	TGTGCCAGCAGCAAATCGGGTTTGCATGAGCAGTTCTTC
TRBJ2-3	TRBV5-4	.	TRBD2	CASSLGLAGNTDTQYF	TGTGCCAGCAGCTTGGGCCTAGCGGGGAACACAGATACGCAGTATTTT
TRBJ2-7	TRBV30	.	TRBD1	CAWRGGQGAGEQYF	TGTGCCTGGAGGGGGGGACAGGGGGCCGGGGAGCAGTACTTC
TRBJ1-4	TRBV9	.	.	CASSVSGTPEEKLFF	TGTGCCAGCAGCGTATCCGGGACTCCAGAGGAAAAACTGTTTTTT
TRBJ1-5	TRBV19	few	.	CASSAHGGGSNQPQHF	TGTGCCAGTAGTGCCCACGGGGGGGGAAGCAATCAGCCCCAGCATTTT
TRBJ2-2	TRBV7-3	.	TRBD2	CASSPGGREKVGELFF	TGTGCCAGCAGCCCCGGCGGGCGGGAGAAGGTCGGGGAGCTGTTTTTT
TRBJ2-2	TRBV28	.	TRBD2	CATKLPGLAISGELFF	TGTGCCACCAAACTACCGGGACTAGCTATCTCCGGGGAGCTGTTTTTT
TRBJ1-2	TRBV7-9	.	.	CASSFINYGYTF	TGTGCCAGCAGCTTCATCAACTATGGCTACACCTTC
TRBJ2-1	TRBV27	.	.	CASRGEVRRKVNEQFF	TGTGCCAGCAGGGGGGAGGTTAGGAGAAAGGTCAATGAGCAGTTCTTC
TRBJ2-7	TRBV2	.	TRBD2	CASSVVAGGPYEQYF	TGTGCCAGCAGTGTAGTAGCGGGAGGGCCGTACGAGCAGTACTTC
TRBJ2-7	TRBV11-2	.	TRBD1	CASSLDQGSETGGWYEQYF	TGTGCCAGCAGCTTAGATCAGGGCTCGGAGACAGGGGGCTGGTACGAGCAGTACTTC
TRBJ2-7	TRBV27	.	.	CASSLVDNPGYEQYF	TGTGCCAGCAGTTTGGTGGACAACCCTGGCTACGAGCAGTACTTC
TRBJ2-1	TRBV7-3	.	.	CASSLTGGRYNEQFF	TGTGCCAGCAGCTTAACGGGAGGAAGATACAATGAGCAGTTCTTC
TRBJ1-1	TRBV7-3	.	.	CASSLTRGNEAFF	TGTGCCAGCAGCTTAACGAGGGGTAATGAAGCTTTCTTT
TRBJ2-3	TRBV29-1	.	.	CSAGGRGTPSTDTQYF	TGCAGCGCTGGGGGACGGGGCACTCCTAGCACAGATACGCAGTATTTT
TRBJ2-7	TRBV6-6	.	TRBD2	CASSRTSGSSKEQYF	TGTGCCAGCAGTCGGACTAGCGGGAGTTCAAAAGAGCAGTACTTC
TRBJ1-6	TRBV7-8	.	TRBD1	CASSSGQAHNSPLHF	TGTGCCAGCAGCAGCGGACAGGCTCATAATTCACCCCTCCACTTT
TRBJ2-3	TRBV19	.	TRBD2	CASSARSGTSGRGARDTQYF	TGTGCCAGTAGTGCCCGTTCCGGGACTAGCGGACGGGGGGCACGAGATACGCAGTATTTT
TRBJ2-1	TRBV19	.	.	CASSPQGHVGEQFF	TGTGCCAGTAGTCCGCAGGGGCACGTGGGGGAGCAGTTCTTC
TRBJ2-1	TRBV4-2	.	.	CASSQEGDLQFF	TGTGCCAGCAGCCAAGAAGGGGACTTGCAGTTCTTC
TRBJ2-1	TRBV7-8	.	TRBD2	CASSGLAGVTGSYNEQFF	TGTGCCAGCAGCGGACTAGCGGGAGTAACGGGGTCCTACAATGAGCAGTTCTTC
TRBJ2-5	TRBV9	once	.	CASSSRAHSAETQYF	TGTGCCAGCAGCTCGCGGGCCCACTCGGCTGAGACCCAGTACTTC
TRBJ1-2	TRBV12-2	.	.	CASRLNAGGCGYTF	TGTGCAAGTCGCTTAAACGCAGGGGGCTGTGGCTACACCTTC
TRBJ2-1	TRBV18	once	TRBD2	CASSPPTGTRKEQFF	TGTGCCAGCTCACCACCAACCGGGACTAGGAAAGAGCAGTTCTTC
TRBJ2-3	TRBV7-9	.	.	CASSPGLGPQPKYTQYF	TGTGCCAGCAGCCCGGGGCTGGGGCCCCAACCTAAATATACGCAGTATTTT
TRBJ1-1	TRBV10-1	.	TRBD1	CARDFRTGSFLGTEAFF	TGCGCCAGGGACTTCCGGACAGGGTCTTTTTTGGGCACTGAAGCTTTCTTT
TRBJ2-5	TRBV28	.	.	CASERSLYQETQYF	TGTGCCAGTGAAAGGTCGCTGTACCAAGAGACCCAGTACTTC
TRBJ2-6	TRBV5-1	.	.	CASSPGGPGANVLTF	TGCGCCAGCAGCCCAGGGGGGCCTGGGGCCAACGTCCTGACTTTC
TRBJ2-1	TRBV12-2	.	.	CASGGDSAYNEQFF	TGTGCAAGTGGCGGGGACTCCGCCTACAATGAGCAGTTCTTC
TRBJ2-1	TRBV7-6	.	.	CASSSRPGGVGTNEQFF	TGTGCCAGCAGCTCACGCCCCGGGGGCGTCGGAACGAATGAGCAGTTCTTC
TRBJ1-1	TRBV18	.	.	CASSPPGRGEGTEAFF	TGTGCCAGCTCACCACCCGGGAGAGGGGAAGGAACTGAAGCTTTCTTT
TRBJ2-5	TRBV21-1	.	.	CASSSLPGQGGETQYF	TGTGCCAGCAGCAGCCTTCCGGGACAGGGAGGGGAGACCCAGTACTTC
TRBJ2-3	TRBV28	.	TRBD1	CASSSGGSTDTQYF	TGTGCCAGCAGCTCAGGGGGATCCACAGATACGCAGTATTTT
TRBJ2-7	TRBV6-5	.	TRBD2	CASSSLAGGPYEQYF	TGTGCCAGCAGTTCACTAGCGGGAGGCCCGTACGAGCAGTACTTC
TRBJ2-6	TRBV10-2	.	TRBD1	CASSESTGGASVYGANVLTF	TGCGCCAGCAGTGAGTCAACAGGGGGCGCTTCTGTTTACGGGGCCAACGTCCTGACTTTC
TRBJ1-5	TRBV6-5	.	.	CASSYLTGEGQPQHF	TGTGCCAGCAGTTACCTCACAGGAGAGGGCCAGCCCCAGCATTTT
TRBJ1-6	TRBV10-3	.	.	CAISADHYNSPLHF	TGTGCCATCAGTGCGGACCACTATAATTCACCCCTCCACTTT
TRBJ1-3	TRBV18	.	.	CASSPQDSGNTIYF	TGTGCCAGCTCACCACAAGACTCTGGAAACACCATATATTTT
TRBJ2-3	TRBV2	.	.	CASSVPQRGQYF	TGTGCCAGCAGTGTACCGCAGAGGGGGCAGTATTTT
TRBJ2-1	TRBV19	.	TRBD2	CASSIGLAGNNEQFF	TGTGCCAGTAGTATCGGACTAGCGGGAAACAATGAGCAGTTCTTC
TRBJ2-6	TRBV23-1	.	.	CASSQSPVRVYPGANVLTF	TGCGCCAGCAGTCAATCGCCAGTTCGTGTTTACCCTGGGGCCAACGTCCTGACTTTC
TRBJ2-5	TRBV9	.	TRBD1	CASSGSRSTGQGGGQETQYF	TGTGCCAGCAGCGGCTCCCGCTCCACTGGACAGGGTGGGGGCCAAGAGACCCAGTACTTC
TRBJ2-7	TRBV18	.	.	CASSPDSREQYF	TGTGCCAGCTCACCGGACTCTAGGGAGCAGTACTTC
TRBJ1-1	TRBV19	.	.	CASSQHPLRGALVLMNTEAFF	TGTGCCAGTAGCCAGCACCCGCTTCGGGGGGCGTTGGTGCTCATGAACACTGAAGCTTTCTTT
TRBJ2-5	TRBV7-8	.	.	CASSPRETQYF	TGTGCCAGCAGCCCCAGGGAGACCCAGTACTTC
TRBJ2-2	TRBV28	.	TRBD1	CASSPGQVGTGELFF	TGTGCCAGCAGTCCAGGACAGGTGGGGACCGGGGAGCTGTTTTTT
TRBJ2-1	TRBV28	.	.	CASHTGLPYNEQFF	TGTGCCAGCCATACCGGACTACCCTACAATGAGCAGTTCTTC
TRBJ1-1	TRBV7-2	.	TRBD1	CASSPWTGGITEAFF	TGTGCCAGCAGCCCTTGGACAGGGGGCATCACTGAAGCTTTCTTT
TRBJ2-1	TRBV15	.	TRBD1	CATSRRTGGNEQFF	TGTGCCACCAGCAGGAGGACAGGGGGCAATGAGCAGTTCTTC
TRBJ2-3	TRBV5-6	.	.	CASSLKRLTDTQYF	TGTGCCAGCAGCTTGAAGCGGCTCACAGATACGCAGTATTTT